These 5 T cell receptor beta chains were all obtained from the same sample, sequenced in a study of T cells expressing NK-cell markers. Each CDR3 protein gets one entry in TCRdb, which reprocessed the 5' RACE reads and gives no DNA. The sample totals some 190,000 distinct CDR3 sequences. The sequencing input was blood T cells: a sorted CD56 or NKG2C T cell subset, CD4+ or CD8+ T cells, or bulk PBMC T cells (not recorded which). The receptors stem from a man aged 18 to 69 in good health.

The genes are TRBV7-8 and TRBJ2-1; TCRdb outputs TRBD2, but without DNA this stays unchecked. There are 16 residues in the CDR3. Germline V lookup: CDR1 SGHVS, CDR2 FQNEAQ. CDR3 region: CASTPLIAGGPGEQFF.

The chain combines TRBV3-1 with TRBJ1-5. CDR1 and CDR2 (germline): LGHDT, YNNKEL (reference sequence). This CDR3 is built from 13 residues. The CDR3 sequence: CASSRTEFQPQHF.

The rearrangement uses TRBV6-1 and TRBJ1-1. Germline CDR1 is MNHNS and CDR2 is SASEGT. The CDR3 covers 15 residues. This CDR3 is CASYGIGEMNTEAFF.

V usage is TRBV5-6 and J usage is TRBJ1-1; TCRdb lists TRBD1, though no DNA is available to test this call. The V gene's germline CDR1 is SGHDT and CDR2 YYEEEE. CDR3 length: 17 amino acids. The CDR3 sequence is CASSPLTGGDYNTEAFF.

The chain combines TRBV12-3 or TRBV12-4 with TRBJ2-6; TCRdb calls TRBD1, which cannot be checked without DNA. This CDR3 has 20 amino acids. The CDR3 protein is CASSPYPGTGVPSGANVLTF.